The TCR beta chain under discussion was sequenced for a study of T cell repertoires in cytomegalovirus infection. Notes on this clonotype: Its antigen remains unidentified.

V lost 3 bases and J lost 6, with 15 bases in between. The length of the CDR3 is 14 residues. Per germline, CDR1 SEHNR and CDR2 FQNEAQ (reference sequence). TCRdb ran MiXCR on the reads and lists one entry per CDR3 protein. The data hold around 770,000 distinct CDR3 sequences, with 25% to 35% observed a single time. Sequenced here: cultured CD8+ T cells from PBMCs, sampled from culture after CMV antigen stimulation. V usage is TRBV7-9 and J usage is TRBJ2-7; D unclear. This receptor was identified in a human donor in good health (CMV status not recorded). Some clones in this sample may be carry-over from other donors' samples. CDR3 coding DNA: TGTGCCAGCAGCTTGGGCTACGGGCCGGGCGAGCAGTACGTC. This codes for CASSLGYGPGEQYV.